The 24 T cell receptor beta chains listed next were all sequenced from one sample in a study of T-cell reconstitution after alpha-beta-depleted transplantation in children. Unique molecular identifiers were incorporated during preparation of the TCRbeta library. TCRdb passed the PCR reads through MiXCR, listing each CDR3 protein once. The top ten hold around 0.76% of the sample, which has hundreds of thousands of distinct CDR3 sequences, about an eighth seen once. Material: PBMCs, obtained before TCRalphabeta/CD19-depleted stem cell transplant. Receptor source: a girl aged 2-10 years with congenital amegakaryocytic thrombocytopenia, due to receive a stem cell transplant.

This clonotype has just a few counts. V gene TRBV5-1 combines with J gene TRBJ2-7; 10 bases agree with TRBD1. J lost 2 bases, V lost 6 bases, and 8 bases had no gene match. Germline V gene sequence: CDR1 SGHRS, CDR2 YFSETQ. This CDR3 comprises 15 residues. The CDR3 DNA sequence: TGCGCCAGCAAGACCCGGGACAGGGGTACCTACGAGCAGTACTTC. It codes for CASKTRDRGTYEQYF.

The table lists this clonotype with many counts. This chain links TRBV10-3 with TRBJ2-1, with D unclear. In germline, CDR1 is ENHRY, CDR2 SYGVKD. Trimming removed 3 bases at V and 8 bases at J, with 8 bases between. The CDR3 has 12 residues. DNA for the CDR3: TGTGCCATCAGTGAAGGTCGCGATGAGCAGTTCTTC. The encoded protein is CAISEGRDEQFF.

The sample holds many counts of this clonotype. CDR3 nucleotide sequence: TGCAGTGCTATGGTGGTAGCGGGATACCTGGGGTACAATGAGCAGTTCTTC. It encodes CSAMVVAGYLGYNEQFF. The chain links TRBV20-1 to TRBJ2-1; TRBD2 aligns across 8 bases. Germline CDR1 reads DFQATT; CDR2 reads SNEGSKA (reference sequence). The CDR3 is 17 amino acids. The trim removed 4 bases at V and 4 bases at J, leaving 15 bases unmatched.

This clonotype came up a few times. The chain uses TRBV7-2 and TRBJ2-5, with D possibly matching TRBD1 (6 bases). Trimming removed 5 bases at V and 4 bases at J, with 11 bases between. There are 13 residues in the CDR3. Germline lookup yields CDR1 SGHTA and CDR2 FQGNSA. Written as DNA, the CDR3 is TGTGCCAGCAGCCAGGGGATCGCAGAGACCCAGTACTTC. It translates to CASSQGIAETQYF.

For this clonotype: Since a much larger clone is just one base distant, this may be a read error. The rearrangement joins TRBV20-1 to TRBJ2-3, with 9 bases that match TRBD2. Looked up from germline, CDR1 is DFQATT and CDR2 is SNEGSKA (reference sequence). The CDR3 has 14 amino acids. CDR3: CSATRGGSTVTQYF. The CDR3 DNA is TGCAGTGCGACGCGGGGGGGAAGCACAGTTACGCAGTATTTT.

This clonotype was picked up many times. The rearrangement uses TRBV20-1 and TRBJ2-3, with 9 bases aligning to TRBD2. With 4 bases clipped from V and 1 base from J, the junction kept 9 bases outside the gene matches. CDR3 length equals 16 residues. Germline lookup yields CDR1 DFQATT and CDR2 SNEGSKA (reference sequence). The CDR3 DNA sequence: TGCAGTGCTATATACCTAATAGCGGGAGGCACAGATACGCAGTATTTT. Protein product: CSAIYLIAGGTDTQYF.

There are many counts of this clonotype. The rearrangement joins TRBV14 to TRBJ2-7; TRBD2 is a possible D gene (5 bases). Trimming stripped 5 bases from V and 6 bases from J, with 17 bases between. CDR1 SGHDN and CDR2 FVKESK come from the germline V gene. This CDR3 region has 14 residues. CDR3 nucleotides: TGTGCCAGCAGCGTCGAGGGTTCTATATCCGAGCAGTACTTC. Amino acid sequence: CASSVEGSISEQYF. Variable domain in full (rest from reference TRBV14 and TRBJ2-7): EAGVTQFPSHSVIEKGQTVTLRCDPISGHDNLYWYRRVMGKEIKFLLHFVKESKQDESGMPNNRFLAERTGGTYSTLKVQPAELEDSGVYFCASSVEGSISEQYFGPGTRLTVT.

In its sample, this clonotype was seen a few times. The chain combines TRBV6-5 with TRBJ2-3; possibly TRBD1 or TRBD2 for D (5 bases each). This CDR3 comprises 16 residues. Looked up from germline, CDR1 is MNHEY and CDR2 is SVGAGI. Trimming shortened V by 3 bases and J by 5 bases, and 18 bases separated the two germline ends. The CDR3 sequence is CASSYVASRQGDTQYF. CDR3 nucleotides: TGTGCCAGCAGTTATGTGGCTAGCAGGCAGGGAGATACGCAGTATTTT.

The chain is built from TRBV20-1 and TRBJ2-3, with 12 bases that match TRBD2. The CDR3 runs 14 residues. CDR1 is DFQATT and CDR2 is SNEGSKA in the germline V gene (reference sequence). The CDR3 DNA is TGCAGGGTGACTAGCGGGAGCGAGGGAGATACGCAGTATTTT. It codes for CRVTSGSEGDTQYF.

This clonotype was seen a handful of times. The rearrangement links TRBV5-1 to TRBJ2-1; 12 positions match TRBD2. This CDR3 contains 17 residues. CDR1 is SGHRS, CDR2 YFSETQ, per germline. Trimming at V came to 3 bases and at J to 7 bases, leaving 11 bases not matched to a gene. The CDR3 spells CASSWQVGTSGLNEQFF. CDR3 in DNA: TGCGCCAGCAGCTGGCAAGTAGGGACTAGCGGGTTAAATGAGCAGTTCTTC.

This clonotype appeared many times. The V and J genes are TRBV20-1 and TRBJ1-3; no clear D. The V end lost 0 bases, the J end lost 0 bases, and 9 bases lay between the germline ends. This CDR3 spans 15 amino acids. The germline V gene has CDR1 DFQATT and CDR2 SNEGSKA (reference sequence). The CDR3 loop reads CSARDYWGSGNTIYF. The CDR3 DNA follows: TGCAGTGCTAGAGATTATTGGGGCTCTGGAAACACCATATATTTT.

This clonotype was counted a few times. The chain links TRBV4-2 to TRBJ2-3; TRBD2 matches 7 bases. The germline CDR1 and CDR2 sequences are LGHNA and YNFKEQ. The trim removed 0 bases at V and 7 bases at J, leaving 7 bases unmatched. The CDR3 spans 15 residues. The CDR3 nucleotides are TGTGCCAGCAGCCAAGATCTGCCTAGCGGTTATACGCAGTATTTT. It translates to CASSQDLPSGYTQYF.

Many counts were recorded for this clonotype. The gene calls are TRBV11-2 and TRBJ1-6; the D gene is possibly TRBD1 (6 bases). CDR1 and CDR2 (germline): SGHAT, FQNNGV. The CDR3 runs 15 residues. Trimming took off 0 bases at V and 7 bases at J, with 10 bases between the two ends. The CDR3 loop reads CASSLDPGGNSPLHF. CDR3 bases: TGTGCCAGCAGCTTAGATCCTGGGGGCAATTCACCCCTCCACTTT.

This clonotype was counted at least ten times. The chain joins TRBV5-1 to TRBJ2-1, with TRBD1 matching 9 bases. The CDR3 runs 14 residues. V shed 4 bases and J 8 bases; nucleotides not matched to a gene: 7. Germline V gene data show CDR1 as SGHRS and CDR2 as YFSETQ. CDR3 DNA sequence: TGCGCCAGCAGCCAGTCGACAGGGGGATATGAGCAGTTCTTC. This translates into CASSQSTGGYEQFF.

This clonotype was observed many times. The chain couples TRBV5-1 to TRBJ2-3; D not resolved. The CDR3 contains 13 residues. V was trimmed by 4 bases and J by 1 base, leaving 7 bases between them. Germline assignment: CDR1 SGHRS and CDR2 YFSETQ. The CDR3 reads CASSRIGTDTQYF. Written as DNA, the CDR3 is TGCGCCAGCAGCCGTATCGGCACAGATACGCAGTATTTT.

This clonotype was picked up a small number of times. The chain employs TRBV20-1 and TRBJ2-1, with 13 bases matching TRBD2. Germline V lookup: CDR1 DFQATT, CDR2 SNEGSKA (reference sequence). Trimming cost V 6 bases and J 1 base; bases outside gene matches: 6. This CDR3 is 16 amino acids long. The CDR3 protein is CSARTSGSESYNEQFF. CDR3 nucleotide sequence: TGCAGTGCCCGGACTAGCGGGAGTGAATCCTACAATGAGCAGTTCTTC.

This sequence joins TRBV10-3 and TRBJ2-7, with 7 bases that match TRBD2. This CDR3 is 15 amino acids long. The trim removed 2 bases at V and 2 bases at J, leaving 6 bases unmatched. Germline CDR1 reads ENHRY; CDR2 reads SYGVKD. The CDR3 DNA follows: TGTGCCATCAGTGAGGATAGACTAGCAACCTACGAGCAGTACTTC. It yields the protein CAISEDRLATYEQYF.

The CDR3 DNA reads as TGTGCCAGCAGTTTCGCGGGGTACACCGGGGAGCTGTTTTTT. Translation gives CASSFAGYTGELFF. The V call is TRBV12-3 or TRBV12-4, the J call TRBJ2-2; possible D gene TRBD2, 6 bases. V was clipped by 3 bases and J by 3 bases, with 8 bases between them. This CDR3 region has 14 residues.

A word on this clonotype: A read error may be the cause here, since a much bigger clone is one base away. The J gene is TRBJ2-7, the V gene TRBV24-1; maybe TRBD2 (5 bases). There are 12 residues in the CDR3. Germline V CDR1 and CDR2: KGHDR, SFDVKD. Trimming removed 9 bases at V and 1 base at J, with 9 bases between. Here the CDR3 DNA reads TGTGCCACCGGTGGAGGTTCCTACGAGCAGTACTTC. It specifies CATGGGSYEQYF.

This clonotype was counted between two and nine times. The chain uses TRBV20-1 and TRBJ2-1; D is undetermined. The CDR3 extends over 13 amino acids. Germline lookup yields CDR1 DFQATT and CDR2 SNEGSKA (reference sequence). Trimming left V 3 bases short and J 2 bases short, with 8 bases between. The CDR3 loop reads CSASPLAYNEQFF. In DNA form, the CDR3 reads TGCAGTGCTAGTCCCCTAGCCTACAATGAGCAGTTCTTC.

This clonotype was counted at least ten times. The rearrangement uses TRBV6-5 and TRBJ2-1, with 10 bases identical to TRBD2. This CDR3 contains 15 residues. The V and J ends lost 2 bases and 5 bases, in that order; junction bases with no gene match: 3. CDR1 and CDR2 from the germline V gene are MNHEY and SVGAGI. CDR3 DNA: TGTGCCAGCAGTTACCTAGCGGGAGTTGACAATGAGCAGTTCTTC. The encoded protein is CASSYLAGVDNEQFF.

This clonotype was detected ten times or more. One junction end does not reproduce the germline sequence, and a read error may be involved. V and J are TRBV12-3 or TRBV12-4 and TRBJ2-7; the D gene is possibly TRBD1 (6 bases). The length of the CDR3 is 12 residues. The CDR3 region has the DNA TGTGCCAGCAGTTTGGGGGCCGGGGTGTTGCACTTC. Translated: CASSLGAGVLHF.

This clonotype was found many times. The rearrangement links TRBV28 to TRBJ1-4, with 8 nucleotides matching TRBD1. This CDR3 is 17 amino acids long. The V gene end was trimmed by 4 bases and the J gene end by 0 bases; junction bases not matched to a gene: 7. Germline CDR1 reads MDHEN; CDR2 reads SYDVKM. CDR3 region: CASSSPGQGATNEKLFF. The CDR3 DNA reads as TGTGCCAGCAGTTCCCCCGGACAGGGAGCAACTAATGAAAAACTGTTTTTT.

This clonotype was observed a few times. This rearrangement joins TRBV15 to TRBJ2-1; 9 bases line up with TRBD2. CDR1 LNHNV and CDR2 YYDKDF come from the germline V gene (reference sequence). Losses at the gene ends were 0 bases for V and 8 bases for J; bases not matched to a gene: 11. This CDR3 has 17 residues. The CDR3 DNA follows: TGTGCCACCAGCAGAGATACGAGGAAGGTAGCGGGAGATGAGCAGTTCTTC. Its protein is CATSRDTRKVAGDEQFF.